Following are 18 T cell receptor beta chains from one sample sequenced in a study of shared clonotypes between healthy human individuals. TCRdb's copy holds only in-frame clones and misses some; the assay was immunoSEQ multiplex PCR. The repertoire holds about 2.4 million clones, roughly 93% seen once, with around 0.4% in the top ten. The sequenced sample was naive CD4+ T cells from PBMCs. Subset defined: CD45RA+ positively selected. The receptors originated from a man between 18 and 35 years old in good health. Some clones in this sample may be carry-over from other donors' samples.

J is TRBJ2-7 and V is TRBV11-1; 13 bases agree with TRBD2. The V gene end was trimmed by 5 bases and the J gene end by 6 bases; junction bases not matched to a gene: 13. The germline gives CDR1 SGHAT, CDR2 FQDESV (reference sequence). This CDR3 spans 17 amino acids. Written as DNA, the CDR3 is TGTGCCAGCAGCCTTACGATACTAGCGGGAGGGCCTATCGAGCAGTACTTC. This translates into CASSLTILAGGPIEQYF.

With respect to this clone: This same CDR3 is encoded by further DNA sequences in the sample. The chain employs TRBV7-3 and TRBJ2-1; 11 nucleotides line up with TRBD2. This CDR3 is built from 14 residues. V trimming: 5 bases; J trimming: 7 bases; junction bases outside the gene matches: 4. Germline CDR1 is SGHTA and CDR2 is FQGTGA. The CDR3 nucleotides are TGTGCCAGCAGCCCCGGGACTAGCGGAAATGAGCAGTTCTTC. Protein: CASSPGTSGNEQFF.

The chain has TRBV4-3 and TRBJ2-1, with a possible D match to TRBD2 (5 bases). CDR3 length equals 15 residues. Per the germline V gene, CDR1 is LGHNA and CDR2 is YSLEER. The V end was cut by 6 bases, the J end by 0 bases, with 12 bases between. The CDR3 DNA reads TGCGCCAGCAGTCCCAGAGGGCCCTCCTACAATGAGCAGTTCTTC. Translation gives CASSPRGPSYNEQFF.

As to this clone: Other nucleotide sequences from this sample produce the same CDR3. The chain joins TRBV10-3 to TRBJ2-3; tentatively, D is TRBD1 (6 bases). Per the germline V gene, CDR1 is ENHRY and CDR2 is SYGVKD. The V gene lost 2 bases and the J gene lost 1 base, with 7 bases spanning the gap. This CDR3 comprises 14 residues. The CDR3 reads CAISERTGTDTQYF. The CDR3 region has the DNA TGTGCCATCAGTGAGAGGACAGGCACAGATACGCAGTATTTT.

J is TRBJ2-3 and V is TRBV28; TRBD1 is a possible D gene (6 bases). Trimming took off 2 bases at V and 3 bases at J, with 6 bases between the two ends. Germline CDR1 and CDR2: MDHEN and SYDVKM. The CDR3 consists of 13 residues. CDR3 residues: CASSLGQTDTQYF. The DNA for the CDR3 is TGTGCCAGCAGTTTAGGACAGACAGATACGCAGTATTTT.

The chain is built from TRBV19 and TRBJ1-2, with D hard to call. Trimming removed 9 bases from V and 1 base from J, with 18 bases in between. Germline CDR1 is LNHDA and CDR2 is SQIVND (reference sequence). The CDR3 consists of 15 residues. CDR3 loop: CASRKAPPVNYGYTF. The CDR3, as DNA: TGTGCCAGCCGAAAAGCCCCTCCAGTTAACTATGGCTACACCTTC.

V usage is TRBV7-2 and J usage is TRBJ2-5, with D perhaps TRBD1 or TRBD2 (6 bases each). V was shortened by 2 bases and J by 4 bases, with 11 bases between the two germline ends. Germline V gene lookup returns CDR1 SGHTA and CDR2 FQGNSA. The CDR3 loop spans 14 amino acids. The chain's CDR3 is CASSLRGVGETQYF. DNA for the CDR3: TGTGCCAGCAGCTTAAGGGGGGTAGGAGAGACCCAGTACTTC.

As for this clone: Other nucleotide sequences in the sample specify the same CDR3. This sequence joins TRBV11-2 and TRBJ2-5; D remains unclear. V was pared by 0 bases and J by 5 bases, with 4 bases between. CDR1 SGHAT and CDR2 FQNNGV come from the germline V gene. The CDR3 is 12 residues long. The CDR3 loop is CASSLERETQYF. CDR3 DNA: TGTGCCAGCAGCTTAGAACGGGAGACCCAGTACTTC.

The V and J genes are TRBV5-6 and TRBJ1-1, with D possibly matching TRBD1 (5 bases). Per germline, CDR1 SGHDT and CDR2 YYEEEE. Deletions cut 4 bases from V and 4 bases from J, with 14 bases between. This CDR3 has 14 residues. The CDR3 protein is CASSAGTRGTEAFF. The CDR3, as DNA: TGTGCCAGCAGCGCCGGGACTCGAGGCACTGAAGCTTTCTTT. Full variable domain (missing parts from reference TRBV5-6 and TRBJ1-1): DAGVTQSPTHLIKTRGQQVTLRCSPKSGHDTVSWYQQALGQGPQFIFQYYEEEERQRGNFPDRFSGHQFPNYSSELNVNALLLGDSALYLCASSAGTRGTEAFFGQGTRLTVV.

The chain links TRBV11-2 to TRBJ1-1; 8 bases agree with TRBD1. This CDR3 has 16 amino acids. Germline trimming cut 2 bases from V and 3 bases from J; bases unmatched to any gene: 8. Germline V gives CDR1 SGHAT, CDR2 FQNNGV. The CDR3 bases are TGTGCCAGCAGCTTATTTAGGGGCAGGGGGCACACTGAAGCTTTCTTT. It translates to CASSLFRGRGHTEAFF.

For this clone: The same CDR3 also results from other DNA sequences found in this sample. The J gene is TRBJ2-6, the V gene TRBV28; 7 bases map to TRBD1. The CDR3 totals 15 residues. Germline V gene data show CDR1 as MDHEN and CDR2 as SYDVKM. Unmatched junction bases numbered 5, after V lost 5 bases and J lost 4 bases. The CDR3 sequence: CASSKQGSGANVLTF. DNA of the CDR3: TGTGCCAGCAGTAAACAGGGGTCAGGGGCCAACGTCCTGACTTTC. Drawing the rest from reference TRBV28 and TRBJ2-6, the complete variable domain is DVKVTQSSRYLVKRTGEKVFLECVQDMDHENMFWYRQDPGLGLRLIYFSYDVKMKEKGDIPEGYSVSREKKERFSLILESASTNQTSMYLCASSKQGSGANVLTFGAGSRLTVL.

Turning to this clone: Other DNA sequences in the same sample also yield this CDR3. This chain joins TRBV6-1 and TRBJ2-3; D is perhaps TRBD1 (5 bases). The germline gives CDR1 MNHNS, CDR2 SASEGT. Trimming left V 5 bases short and J 1 base short, with 7 bases between. This CDR3 is built from 13 residues. For the CDR3, the DNA is TGTGCCAGCAGTTTAGGGGGCACAGATACGCAGTATTTT. Amino acid sequence: CASSLGGTDTQYF.

The rearrangement links TRBV7-8 to TRBJ2-1, with TRBD2 identical over 8 bases. Per germline, CDR1 SGHVS and CDR2 FQNEAQ. Unmatched junction bases numbered 6, after V lost 3 bases and J lost 8 bases. The CDR3 spans 14 residues. For the CDR3, the DNA is TGTGCCAGCAGCTTCGGGACTAGGGGCGATGAGCAGTTCTTC. Translating it yields CASSFGTRGDEQFF.

The V and J genes are TRBV4-1 and TRBJ1-1; D is ambiguous. The V gene lost 1 base and the J gene lost 3 bases, with 12 bases spanning the gap. Germline CDR1 and CDR2: MGHRA and YSYEKL. This CDR3 region has 15 residues. For the CDR3, the DNA is TGCGCCAGCAGCCAAGGCGCGGGAGGAGACACTGAAGCTTTCTTT. Translating gives CASSQGAGGDTEAFF.

This clone was observed a handful of times. V gene TRBV5-4 combines with J gene TRBJ1-1; the D gene is possibly TRBD1 (5 bases). Trimming removed 4 bases from V and 4 bases from J, with 14 bases in between. CDR3 size: 14 residues. CDR1 is SGHNT and CDR2 is YYREEE in the germline V gene (reference sequence). CDR3: CASSAGRSSTEAFF. CDR3 DNA sequence: TGTGCCAGCAGCGCGGGACGGAGTTCCACTGAAGCTTTCTTT.

This clone was recorded a few times. The CDR3 loop is CASTSLLSNQPQHF. The CDR3 DNA sequence: TGTGCCAGCACTTCCTTATTATCCAATCAGCCCCAGCATTTT. The chain uses TRBV6-6 and TRBJ1-5; D remains unclear. From germline, CDR1 is MNHNY and CDR2 SVGAGI (reference sequence). V was shortened by 7 bases and J by 3 bases, with 13 bases between the two germline ends. This CDR3 has 14 amino acids.

The V call is TRBV5-1, the J call TRBJ2-5; 14 positions agree with TRBD2. V shed 4 bases and J 5 bases; nucleotides not matched to a gene: 4. The CDR3 is 15 residues long. CDR1 is SGHRS, CDR2 YFSETQ, per germline. CDR3 sequence reads: CASSTTSGRAETQYF. The CDR3 bases are TGCGCCAGCAGCACGACTAGCGGGAGGGCGGAGACCCAGTACTTC.

V and J are TRBV21-1 and TRBJ2-3. TRBV21-1 has pseudogene status. The CDR3 has 16 amino acids. For the CDR3, the DNA is TGTGCCAGCAGCACCCGACCGCACATCTTTTCCGATACGCAGTATTTT. Translated, it gives CASSTRPHIFSDTQYF.